A single sample gave rise to the 24 T cell receptor beta chains below, sequenced in a study of blood T cell repertoires in COVID-19. Measured with immunoSEQ multiplex PCR; TCRdb has only the in-frame clones, and not every one. The data contain 140,000 to 150,000 clones, 70% to 85% of them seen just once; the ten biggest clones take up 10%. Source material: peripheral blood. These receptors were collected from a man in his 60s with active or convalescent COVID-19.

Notes on this clone: The sample holds other DNA sequences that translate to the same CDR3. The CDR3 DNA is TGTGCCAGCAGCCAAGATCAGGGCTATGGCTACACCTTC. It specifies CASSQDQGYGYTF. The gene calls are TRBV3-1 (or the pseudogene TRBV3-2) and TRBJ1-2; D possibly corresponds to TRBD1 (5 bases). With 0 bases removed from V and 4 bases from J, the gap between germline ends came to 6 bases. The germline CDR1 and CDR2 sequences are LGHDT and YNNKEL (reference sequence). This CDR3 is built from 13 residues.

V usage is TRBV27 and J usage is TRBJ1-2; 8 nucleotides align to TRBD1. The CDR3 is 13 residues long. V lost 3 bases to trimming and J lost 8 bases; unmatched junction nucleotides: 5. Germline V lookup: CDR1 MNHEY, CDR2 SMNVEV (reference sequence). The CDR3 DNA sequence: TGTGCCAGCAGTTTCGGGACAGGTGGAGGCTACACCTTC. Translated, it gives CASSFGTGGGYTF.

The chain combines TRBV6-1 with TRBJ2-1, with a tentative D call TRBD2 (6 bases). The CDR3 is made up of 13 amino acids. Germline assignment: CDR1 MNHNS and CDR2 SASEGT. V gave up 7 bases and J gave up 6 bases, with 13 bases separating them. CDR3 residues: CASTYAGPNEQFF. Written as DNA, the CDR3 is TGTGCCAGCACCTACGCGGGGCCCAATGAGCAGTTCTTC.

The chain combines TRBV5-6 with TRBJ1-4; D is unresolved. Germline values: CDR1 SGHDT, CDR2 YYEEEE. Trimming pared 2 bases from V and 8 bases from J, leaving 19 bases between. This CDR3 is 16 amino acids long. The CDR3 sequence: CASSFEGARAGEKLFF. CDR3 bases: TGTGCCAGCAGCTTCGAGGGAGCAAGGGCGGGGGAAAAACTGTTTTTT.

As concerns this clone: Other DNA sequences within the sample encode an identical CDR3. J is TRBJ2-5 and V is TRBV18; no clear D gene. CDR1 and CDR2 (germline): KGHSH, LQKENI. V was clipped by 3 bases and J by 1 base, with 3 bases between them. This CDR3 contains 12 residues. The CDR3: CASSPRQETQYF. DNA for the CDR3: TGTGCCAGCTCACCCCGCCAAGAGACCCAGTACTTC.

The chain joins TRBV11-3 to TRBJ1-1; perhaps TRBD1 as D (5 bases). Per germline, CDR1 SGHNT and CDR2 YENEEA. There are 15 residues in the CDR3. Trimming cost V 5 bases and J 1 base, with 14 bases left between them. The CDR3 coding sequence is TGTGCCAGCAGCACCCGGGGGAACTCGAACACTGAAGCTTTCTTT. This gives the protein CASSTRGNSNTEAFF.

The V gene is TRBV19, the J gene TRBJ1-6; a weak D match, TRBD1 (5 bases). The CDR3 is 17 residues long. Germline V gives CDR1 LNHDA, CDR2 SQIVND (reference sequence). V lost 5 bases, J lost 0 bases, and 14 bases lay in between. CDR3 protein: CASSGGTLSSYNSPLHF. The CDR3 DNA sequence: TGTGCCAGTAGTGGGGGGACCCTAAGCTCCTATAATTCACCCCTCCACTTT.

This chain joins TRBV28 and TRBJ2-3; 9 bases match TRBD2. This CDR3 region has 16 residues. The V segment lost 3 bases and the J segment 1 base; nucleotides outside the gene matches: 5. The germline CDR1 and CDR2 sequences are MDHEN and SYDVKM. The CDR3 DNA follows: TGTGCCAGCAGTTTGTCACTAGCGGGTCGCACAGATACGCAGTATTTT. This encodes CASSLSLAGRTDTQYF.

The chain employs TRBV2 and TRBJ2-3; 10 nucleotides agree with TRBD2. V trimming: 10 bases; J trimming: 0 bases; junction bases outside the gene matches: 10. There are 16 residues in the CDR3. CDR1 SNHLY and CDR2 FYNNEI come from the germline V gene. CDR3 bases: TGTGCCATCCCGACTAGCGGGTCCCCTAGCACAGATACGCAGTATTTT. This translates into CAIPTSGSPSTDTQYF.

The gene calls are TRBV30 and TRBJ1-5; no reliable D call. This CDR3 spans 13 amino acids. Trimming shortened V by 2 bases and J by 3 bases, and 8 bases separated the two germline ends. Germline-derived CDR1 and CDR2 are GTSNPN and SVGIG (reference sequence). The CDR3 is CAWSPQDNQPQHF. CDR3 nucleotides: TGTGCCTGGAGTCCCCAGGACAATCAGCCCCAGCATTTT.

This clone was counted a single time. The chain combines TRBV7-8 with TRBJ2-7; TRBD2 agrees at 8 bases. The V and J ends lost 0 bases and 1 base, in that order; junction bases with no gene match: 5. The V gene's germline CDR1 is SGHVS and CDR2 FQNEAQ. The CDR3 has 16 residues. CDR3 in amino acids: CASSLAAGGGSYEQYV. CDR3 sequence (DNA): TGTGCCAGCAGCTTAGCTGCGGGAGGAGGGTCCTACGAGCAGTACGTC.

The genes are TRBV9 and TRBJ1-2; perhaps TRBD1 as D (5 bases). Germline CDR1 is SGDLS and CDR2 is YYNGEE. The CDR3 is 14 amino acids. Trimming removed 1 base at V and 6 bases at J, with 13 bases between. CDR3 loop: CASSVTGEYDGYTF. The CDR3 nucleotides read TGTGCCAGCAGCGTAACAGGAGAGTACGATGGCTACACCTTC.

V and J are TRBV4-3 and TRBJ2-1; 7 positions agree with TRBD2. The junction had 5 bases not matched to a gene; V was cut back by 0 bases and J by 6 bases. The germline V gene has CDR1 LGHNA and CDR2 YSLEER. The CDR3 covers 15 residues. The CDR3 DNA sequence: TGCGCCAGCAGCCAAGAGGCGGGAGTGGTCAATGAGCAGTTCTTC. Residues: CASSQEAGVVNEQFF.

This clone is medium-sized (0.01 to 0.1%) by share. The gene calls are TRBV7-7 and TRBJ2-2; 9 nucleotides match TRBD2. The junction had 3 bases not matched to a gene; V was cut back by 1 base and J by 6 bases. The CDR3 consists of 15 residues. Per germline, CDR1 SSHAT and CDR2 FNYEAQ (reference sequence). The CDR3 sequence is CASSLGAGGSGELFF. The CDR3 DNA follows: TGTGCCAGCAGCTTAGGAGCGGGAGGATCCGGGGAGCTGTTTTTT.

The table lists this clone with a few counts. The chain combines TRBV10-2 with TRBJ2-1; the D gene is possibly TRBD1 (6 bases). CDR3 length: 16 residues. Germline V gene data show CDR1 as WSHSY and CDR2 as SAAADI. The V end was cut by 5 bases, the J end by 1 base, with 15 bases between. The CDR3 coding sequence is TGCGCCAGCAGTCTAACAGGGATGGGATCCTACAATGAGCAGTTCTTC. Residues: CASSLTGMGSYNEQFF.

The chain employs TRBV5-1 and TRBJ1-4, with TRBD1 as a possible D gene (5 bases). Deletions cut 6 bases from V and 5 bases from J, with 20 bases between. The CDR3 loop spans 16 amino acids. CDR1 and CDR2 (germline): SGHRS, YFSETQ. The CDR3 DNA reads TGCGCCAGCAATGATCCAGGACACAACTTGAATGAAAAACTGTTTTTT. It encodes CASNDPGHNLNEKLFF. The full variable domain, its missing parts supplied by reference TRBV5-1 and TRBJ1-4, is KAGVTQTPRYLIKTRGQQVTLSCSPISGHRSVSWYQQTPGQGLQFLFEYFSETQRNKGNFPGRFSGRQFSNSRSEMNVSTLELGDSALYLCASNDPGHNLNEKLFFGSGTQLSVL.

The chain links TRBV2 to TRBJ2-5; 11 bases fit TRBD2. Unmatched junction bases numbered 1, after V lost 4 bases and J lost 3 bases. CDR1 and CDR2 from the germline V gene are SNHLY and FYNNEI. This CDR3 comprises 14 residues. The CDR3 nucleotides are TGTGCCAGCAGTGCGACTAGCGGGGAAGAGACCCAGTACTTC. Encoded protein: CASSATSGEETQYF.

The rearrangement joins TRBV6-2 or TRBV6-3 to TRBJ1-5; D gene uncertain. CDR1 MNHEY and CDR2 SVGEGT come from the germline V gene. V dropped 4 bases and J dropped 3 bases, with 7 bases sitting between them. The CDR3 totals 13 residues. CDR3 sequence reads: CASSSLNNQPQHF. The CDR3 region has the DNA TGTGCCAGCAGTTCCTTAAACAATCAGCCCCAGCATTTT.

This clone was counted once. V gene TRBV18 combines with J gene TRBJ1-5; no reliable D call. Germline assignment: CDR1 KGHSH and CDR2 LQKENI. V was shortened by 2 bases and J by 0 bases, with 8 bases between the two germline ends. The CDR3 sequence is 15 residues long. CDR3 coding DNA: TGTGCCAGCTCACCAGCGACACTTAGCAATCAGCCCCAGCATTTT. It codes for CASSPATLSNQPQHF.

The chain joins TRBV9 to TRBJ2-5, with 12 nucleotides matching TRBD1. V dropped 0 bases and J dropped 0; count of bases not matched to a gene: 15. Germline lookup yields CDR1 SGDLS and CDR2 YYNGEE. This CDR3 contains 21 residues. CDR3 sequence: CASSVGPGTGGSTGDQETQYF. The CDR3 DNA follows: TGTGCCAGCAGCGTAGGGCCAGGGACAGGGGGCTCGACTGGGGACCAAGAGACCCAGTACTTC.

The rearrangement joins TRBV7-9 to TRBJ2-5; TRBD2 matches at 10 bases. Germline CDR1 is SEHNR and CDR2 is FQNEAQ (reference sequence). The CDR3 covers 15 residues. Trimming took 0 bases from V and 7 from J; bases not matched to a gene: 5. The CDR3 sequence is CASSLALAGVGTQYF. CDR3 DNA sequence: TGTGCCAGCAGCTTAGCTCTAGCGGGAGTGGGGACCCAGTACTTC.

This rearrangement joins TRBV12-3 or TRBV12-4 to TRBJ2-7, with D possibly being TRBD2 (6 bases). V was shortened by 6 bases and J by 3 bases, with 12 bases between the two germline ends. The CDR3 runs to 13 residues. The chain's CDR3 is CASRGGLLYEQYF. In DNA, the CDR3 is TGTGCCAGCAGGGGGGGACTCCTCTACGAGCAGTACTTC.

This chain uses TRBV7-8 with TRBJ1-1, with 9 bases matching TRBD1. CDR3 length: 14 amino acids. The V gene's germline CDR1 is SGHVS and CDR2 FQNEAQ. V was clipped by 5 bases and J by 10 bases; unmatched bases: 11. CDR3: CASSSRTGDEAAFF. Written as DNA, the CDR3 is TGTGCCAGCAGCAGCCGGACAGGGGATGAGGCAGCTTTCTTT.

This clone came up a few times. J is TRBJ1-2 and V is TRBV30; the D gene is possibly TRBD1 (5 bases). CDR1 is GTSNPN, CDR2 SVGIG, per germline (reference sequence). Trimming shortened V by 8 bases and J by 2 bases, and 12 bases separated the two germline ends. The CDR3 is made up of 12 amino acids. CDR3 sequence: CARRRGNYGYTF. The CDR3 DNA follows: TGTGCCAGGCGGCGGGGGAACTATGGCTACACCTTC.